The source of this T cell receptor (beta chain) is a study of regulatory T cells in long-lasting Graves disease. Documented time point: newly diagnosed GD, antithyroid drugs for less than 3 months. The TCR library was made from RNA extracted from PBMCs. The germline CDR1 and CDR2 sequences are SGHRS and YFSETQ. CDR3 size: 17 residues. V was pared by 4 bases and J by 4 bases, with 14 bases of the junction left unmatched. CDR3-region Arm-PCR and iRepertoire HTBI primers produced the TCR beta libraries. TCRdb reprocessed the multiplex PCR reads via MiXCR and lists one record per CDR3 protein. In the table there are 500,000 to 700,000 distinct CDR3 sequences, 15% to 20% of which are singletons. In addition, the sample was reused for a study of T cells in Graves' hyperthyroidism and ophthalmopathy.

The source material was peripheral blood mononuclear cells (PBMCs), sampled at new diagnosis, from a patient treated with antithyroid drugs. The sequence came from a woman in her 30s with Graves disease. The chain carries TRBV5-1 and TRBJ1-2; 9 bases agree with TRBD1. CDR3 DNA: TGCGCCAGCAGCCTTGGGACAGGGAGCGGACTTTCCTATGGCTACACCTTC. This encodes CASSLGTGSGLSYGYTF.